This TCR beta chain was observed in a study of cytomegalovirus exposure and HLA in healthy donors. Clones were sequenced by immunoSEQ multiplex PCR, and TCRdb holds only the in-frame ones, with some missing. The repertoire has about 180,000 clones, approximately 81% of them found once; the top ten carry approximately 15%. This clone has just a few counts. V was shortened by 5 bases and J by 4 bases, with 11 bases between the two germline ends. CDR1 is SGHTA, CDR2 FQGNSA, per germline. This CDR3 contains 13 residues. V is TRBV7-2 and J is TRBJ1-2; D is undetermined. Material for sequencing was PBMCs. The source of this sequence is a young man in good health and CMV-seropositive. The CDR3 DNA sequence: TGTGCCAGCAGCGGCGGGGTATCCTATGGCTACACCTTC. This gives the protein CASSGGVSYGYTF.